This TCR beta chain came from a study of T cell responses to AZD1222 COVID-19 vaccine. Study-wide results and limits: There were mostly white British donors and more females than males, and clonal diversity was possibly underestimated.

With respect to this clone: Its antigen remains unknown.

Repertoires were generated with immunoSEQ multiplex PCR, while TCRdb's copy carries only in-frame clones and drops some. The sample has approximately 110,000 clones, around nine tenths seen once; the top ten hold approximately 17%. The CDR3 sequence is 15 residues long. Germline assignment: CDR1 MNHEY and CDR2 SVGAGI. Trimming removed 8 bases from V and 0 bases from J, with 17 bases in between. This clonotype was sampled from an adult in good health. The rearrangement uses TRBV6-5 and TRBJ2-7; D is perhaps TRBD1 (5 bases). Specimen: peripheral blood, collected on day 0 of AZD1222 vaccination. Here the CDR3 DNA reads TGTGCCAGCCTTGCGTGGCAGGGCAACTCCTACGAGCAGTACTTC. Residues: CASLAWQGNSYEQYF.